This TCR beta chain was recorded in a study of blood T cell repertoires in COVID-19. Study overall: From the United States, Italy and Spain came samples of acute and convalescent COVID-19. T cells, B-cell-depleted T cells, or PBMCs supplied cDNA or gDNA.

Only a few counts were recorded for this clone. Per the study methods: Cell counts per sample came from amplifying reference gene primers. Profiled with immunoSEQ multiplex PCR; TCRdb holds only in-frame clones, not every one. The DNA gave D and trimming, while V, J and clone size come from that table. The sample records over 130,000 clones, 75% to 80% being singletons. Germline CDR1 reads SGHRS; CDR2 reads YFSETQ. J was trimmed by 5 bases and V by 9 bases; bases with no gene match: 12. The CDR3 runs to 14 residues. The receptor was isolated from a woman aged 50 to 65 with active or convalescent COVID-19. Sequencing was done on a sample of peripheral blood. V gene TRBV5-1 combines with J gene TRBJ1-2; 8 bases are shared with TRBD1. Here the CDR3 reads CATNTGTGGYGYTF. For the CDR3, the DNA is TGCGCCACTAATACGGGGACAGGAGGTTATGGCTACACCTTC.